What follows are 30 T cell receptor beta chains derived from one specimen sequenced in a study of regulatory T cells in long-lasting Graves disease. According to the study, TCR beta libraries were built with iRepertoire HTBI primers and CDR3-region Arm-PCR. TCRdb re-derived calls from the multiplex PCR reads in MiXCR, one entry per CDR3 protein. The sample lists about 400,000 distinct CDR3 sequences; over 12% were seen once. Time point given: newly diagnosed GD, antithyroid drugs for less than 3 months. The TCR library was made from RNA extracted from PBMCs. These data also formed part of another study, on T cells in Graves' hyperthyroidism and ophthalmopathy.

The sample here was peripheral blood mononuclear cells (PBMCs), taken at new diagnosis, from a patient treated with antithyroid drugs. These receptors were collected from a woman in her thirties or forties with Graves disease.

This clonotype is a singleton in its sample. The gene calls are TRBV18 and TRBJ2-2; TRBD1 matches at 8 bases. This CDR3 contains 15 residues. Trimming at V came to 8 bases and at J to 6 bases, leaving 11 bases not matched to a gene. Germline V lookup: CDR1 KGHSH, CDR2 LQKENI. The CDR3 DNA reads as TGTGCCAGCCCACTTCGGACAGGGCTCGCCGGGGAGCTGTTTTTT. It specifies CASPLRTGLAGELFF.

This clonotype was detected many times. The gene calls are TRBV7-2 and TRBJ1-4; no clear D gene. The CDR3 runs to 14 residues. The ends were cut back, 0 bases at V and 5 bases at J, with 7 bases in the middle. Germline assignment: CDR1 SGHTA and CDR2 FQGNSA. CDR3 residues: CASSLAMRNEKLFF. In DNA, the CDR3 is TGTGCCAGCAGCTTAGCGATGAGAAATGAAAAACTGTTTTTT.

This clonotype has only a few counts. This chain connects TRBV5-8 to TRBJ1-2, with a possible D match to TRBD1 (5 bases). Germline V gives CDR1 SGHTS, CDR2 YDEGEE. This CDR3 has 16 amino acids. Trimming removed 1 base from V and 8 bases from J, with 21 bases in between. The CDR3 here is CASSLQGVVLSEGYTF. The CDR3 DNA is TGTGCCAGCAGCTTGCAAGGGGTCGTACTATCAGAGGGCTACACCTTC.

This clonotype was counted many times. The chain links TRBV28 to TRBJ2-3, with TRBD2 identical over 9 bases. The trim removed 4 bases at V and 6 bases at J, leaving 14 bases unmatched. The CDR3 consists of 17 residues. Germline V gene sequence: CDR1 MDHEN, CDR2 SYDVKM. CDR3: CASSSSSGGRAADTQYF. DNA of the CDR3: TGTGCCAGCAGTTCCTCGAGTGGCGGGAGGGCCGCCGATACGCAGTATTTT. Variable domain in full (rest from reference TRBV28 and TRBJ2-3): DVKVTQSSRYLVKRTGEKVFLECVQDMDHENMFWYRQDPGLGLRLIYFSYDVKMKEKGDIPEGYSVSREKKERFSLILESASTNQTSMYLCASSSSSGGRAADTQYFGPGTRLTVL.

Turning to this clonotype: A read error is possible here, since a much larger clone lies one base away. V usage is TRBV11-3 and J usage is TRBJ2-7; 7 positions agree with TRBD1. CDR3 size: 15 residues. CDR1 and CDR2 (germline): SGHNT, YENEEA. The CDR3 here is CTSSLTEGGMYEQYF. In DNA, the CDR3 is TGTACCAGCAGCTTAACTGAAGGGGGCATGTACGAGCAGTACTTC.

In this sample, this clonotype turned up many times. CDR3 sequence: CASSLRGQSNQPQHF. CDR3 nucleotides: TGTGCCAGCAGTTTAAGGGGACAGAGCAATCAGCCCCAGCATTTT. This chain connects TRBV28 to TRBJ1-5; TRBD1 matches 7 bases. This CDR3 contains 15 residues. Germline CDR1 and CDR2: MDHEN and SYDVKM. V lost 2 bases and J lost 1; bases outside the gene matches: 2.

This clonotype was observed a few times. V usage is TRBV24-1 and J usage is TRBJ1-5; no clear D gene. V lost 1 base to trimming and J lost 4 bases, with 7 bases between them. This CDR3 has 14 amino acids. Per the germline V gene, CDR1 is KGHDR and CDR2 is SFDVKD. DNA of the CDR3: TGTGCCACCAGTGATTTTGGCATTAATCAGCCCCAGCATTTT. Translation: CATSDFGINQPQHF.

This clonotype was seen many times. This sequence joins TRBV27 and TRBJ2-1, with D maybe TRBD1 (5 bases). The V gene's germline CDR1 is MNHEY and CDR2 SMNVEV (reference sequence). Trimming pared 7 bases from V and 8 bases from J, leaving 12 bases between. The CDR3 runs 12 residues. CDR3 sequence reads: CASNGWGDEQFF. The CDR3 DNA sequence: TGTGCCAGCAATGGGTGGGGCGATGAGCAGTTCTTC.

The chain is built from TRBV7-9 and TRBJ2-2; 14 nucleotides match TRBD2. V shed 5 bases, J shed 0 bases, and the junction held 8 bases outside the gene matches. Per the germline V gene, CDR1 is SEHNR and CDR2 is FQNEAQ (reference sequence). The CDR3 consists of 19 residues. The CDR3 protein is CASSHGTSGSLTNTGELFF. CDR3 coding DNA: TGTGCCAGCAGCCATGGGACTAGCGGGAGTTTAACGAACACCGGGGAGCTGTTTTTT.

This clonotype was seen at least ten times. V gene TRBV7-2 combines with J gene TRBJ2-7; TRBD2 matches at 12 bases. V lost 5 bases to trimming and J lost 0 bases; unmatched junction nucleotides: 14. This CDR3 has 19 amino acids. Looked up from germline, CDR1 is SGHTA and CDR2 is FQGNSA. CDR3 protein: CASSRRLAGTSGFSYEQYF. CDR3 nucleotide sequence: TGTGCCAGCAGCCGCCGTTTGGCCGGGACTAGCGGGTTCTCCTACGAGCAGTACTTC.

This clonotype came up many times. J is TRBJ1-1 and V is TRBV12-3 or TRBV12-4; D not certain. The CDR3 length is 12 residues. Trimming shortened V by 3 bases and J by 3 bases, and 5 bases separated the two germline ends. Here the CDR3 reads CASSFSDTEAFF. CDR3 sequence (DNA): TGTGCCAGCAGTTTTTCGGACACTGAAGCTTTCTTT.

This clonotype has only a few counts. The chain has TRBV5-1 and TRBJ2-5, with TRBD2 matching over 8 bases. This CDR3 spans 15 amino acids. Per germline, CDR1 SGHRS and CDR2 YFSETQ. The J segment lost 5 bases and the V segment lost 4 bases, leaving 10 bases of the junction unmatched. The chain's CDR3 is CASSNSGTHGETQYF. DNA of the CDR3: TGCGCCAGCAGCAATAGCGGGACCCATGGGGAGACCCAGTACTTC.

This clonotype was detected many times. V usage is TRBV3-1 and J usage is TRBJ2-1, with 10 bases that match TRBD2. The J segment lost 7 bases and the V segment lost 1 base, leaving 4 bases of the junction unmatched. Germline V gives CDR1 LGHDT, CDR2 YNNKEL (reference sequence). The CDR3 has 15 residues. DNA of the CDR3: TGTGCCAGCAGCCAAGTGCTAGCGGGAGTAAATGAGCAGTTCTTC. It is translated as CASSQVLAGVNEQFF.

The CDR3 loop reads CASSFGGESYEQYF. CDR3 in DNA: TGTGCCAGCAGCTTTGGAGGCGAATCCTACGAGCAGTACTTC. This chain uses TRBV2 with TRBJ2-7; perhaps TRBD2 as D (5 bases). Germline lookup yields CDR1 SNHLY and CDR2 FYNNEI. CDR3 length: 14 residues. Trimming pared 6 bases from V and 1 base from J, leaving 13 bases between.

Many counts were recorded for this clonotype. V and J are TRBV11-3 and TRBJ2-2; D gene uncertain. The CDR3 spans 12 residues. CDR1 and CDR2 (germline): SGHNT, YENEEA. Between the trimmed V and J ends, which lost 5 bases and 8 bases, there was a span of 9 bases. This CDR3 is CASSRPLGELFF. The CDR3 DNA sequence: TGTGCCAGCAGCCGACCCCTTGGGGAGCTGTTTTTT.

The V gene is TRBV30, the J gene TRBJ2-1; D uncertain. The germline V gene encodes CDR1 GTSNPN and CDR2 SVGIG (reference sequence). Trimming removed 2 bases from V and 9 bases from J, with 8 bases in between. The CDR3 has 11 amino acids. The CDR3 DNA sequence: TGTGCCTGGAGTACTAATGCTGAGCAGTTCTTC. Translating gives CAWSTNAEQFF. Variable domain in full (rest from reference TRBV30 and TRBJ2-1): SQTIHQWPATLVQPVGSPLSLECTVEGTSNPNLYWYRQAAGRGLQLLFYSVGIGQISSEVPQNLSASRPQDRQFILSSKKLLLSDSGFYLCAWSTNAEQFFGPGTRLTVL.

This clonotype was recorded many times. The rearrangement joins TRBV28 to TRBJ2-7, with TRBD2 identical over 10 bases. CDR3 length: 16 residues. V shed 5 bases, J shed 0 bases, and the junction held 7 bases outside the gene matches. The germline V gene has CDR1 MDHEN and CDR2 SYDVKM. In nucleotides, the CDR3 is TGTGCCAGCAGTCCCCGGGCTAGCGGGAGCTCCTACGAGCAGTACTTC. This gives the protein CASSPRASGSSYEQYF.

This clonotype has a count of ten or more. This sequence joins TRBV18 and TRBJ1-1; D unresolved. This CDR3 comprises 14 residues. Deletions cut 3 bases from V and 1 base from J, with 9 bases between. Germline assignment: CDR1 KGHSH and CDR2 LQKENI. The CDR3 spells CASSPPPGNTEAFF. CDR3 sequence (DNA): TGTGCCAGCTCACCTCCCCCGGGGAACACTGAAGCTTTCTTT.

This clonotype was detected ten times or more. The chain is built from TRBV27 and TRBJ2-7, with 7 bases aligning to TRBD2. Per germline, CDR1 MNHEY and CDR2 SMNVEV (reference sequence). V trimming: 7 bases; J trimming: 1 base; junction bases outside the gene matches: 7. This CDR3 comprises 14 residues. Here the CDR3 DNA reads TGTGCCAGCAAACGGGACTACATTTCCTACGAGCAGTACTTC. Encoded protein: CASKRDYISYEQYF.

The chain has TRBV5-1 and TRBJ2-5; 10 bases match TRBD1. V dropped 3 bases and J dropped 4; count of bases not matched to a gene: 0. The length of the CDR3 is 13 residues. Germline V gene lookup returns CDR1 SGHRS and CDR2 YFSETQ. The CDR3: CASSWTGGETQYF. CDR3 nucleotides: TGCGCCAGCAGCTGGACAGGGGGAGAGACCCAGTACTTC.

This clonotype was detected ten times or more. This chain joins TRBV11-2 and TRBJ2-5, with TRBD2 matching over 15 bases. J lost 5 bases, V lost 4 bases, and 5 bases had no gene match. Germline V gene lookup returns CDR1 SGHAT and CDR2 FQNNGV. This CDR3 has 16 residues. DNA for the CDR3: TGTGCCAGCAGCTCCTGGACTAGCGGGAGGGGGGAGACCCAGTACTTC. Translating gives CASSSWTSGRGETQYF.

The rearrangement joins TRBV5-1 to TRBJ2-5; TRBD2 aligns across 7 bases. The germline V gene has CDR1 SGHRS and CDR2 YFSETQ. The CDR3 sequence is 15 residues long. V shed 6 bases and J 0 bases; nucleotides not matched to a gene: 8. The CDR3 nucleotides are TGCGCCAGCACCCTATCTAGCGGAGACCAAGAGACCCAGTACTTC. It translates to CASTLSSGDQETQYF.

Notes on this clonotype: This may arise from a read error, as a much more abundant clone is one base away. The chain carries TRBV18 and TRBJ2-5, with TRBD1 matching 8 bases. CDR1 and CDR2 (germline): KGHSH, LQKENI. CDR3 length: 16 residues. CDR3 DNA: TGTGCCGGCTCACAACAGGGACAGGTCGGAGGAGAGACCCAGTACTTC. This encodes CAGSQQGQVGGETQYF.

The V call is TRBV18, the J call TRBJ2-1, with D unclear. The CDR3 loop spans 15 amino acids. Germline loops: CDR1 KGHSH, CDR2 LQKENI. V shed 4 bases and J shed 8 bases, with 18 bases lying between them. For the CDR3, the DNA is TGTGCCAGCTCACACTCCAGTCCCACCGGAGATGAGCAGTTCTTC. This codes for CASSHSSPTGDEQFF. Full variable domain (remainder filled in from reference TRBV18 and TRBJ2-1): NAGVMQNPRHLVRRRGQEARLRCSPMKGHSHVYWYRQLPEEGLKFMVYLQKENIIDESGMPKERFSAEFPKEGPSILRIQQVVRGDSAAYFCASSHSSPTGDEQFFGPGTRLTVL.

This clonotype occurred many times. The gene calls are TRBV7-2 and TRBJ2-1; 9 nucleotides line up with TRBD1. J lost 5 bases, V lost 4 bases, and 3 bases had no gene match. Germline V gene data show CDR1 as SGHTA and CDR2 as FQGNSA. The CDR3 covers 14 residues. The CDR3 DNA sequence: TGTGCCAGCAGCTACCGGGACAGGGACAATGAGCAGTTCTTC. Protein product: CASSYRDRDNEQFF.

The table lists this clonotype with many counts. This chain links TRBV28 with TRBJ2-2; D not resolved. V shed 7 bases and J shed 2 bases, with 14 bases lying between them. Germline loops: CDR1 MDHEN, CDR2 SYDVKM. This CDR3 is built from 15 residues. The CDR3 region is CASTVGTSNTGELFF. The CDR3 DNA reads TGTGCCAGCACCGTCGGAACATCAAACACCGGGGAGCTGTTTTTT. Looking up the rest from reference TRBV28 and TRBJ2-2 gives the full variable domain: DVKVTQSSRYLVKRTGEKVFLECVQDMDHENMFWYRQDPGLGLRLIYFSYDVKMKEKGDIPEGYSVSREKKERFSLILESASTNQTSMYLCASTVGTSNTGELFFGEGSRLTVL.

This clonotype was found many times. The rearrangement joins TRBV7-2 to TRBJ2-1; D may match TRBD1 or TRBD2 (5 bases each). V was clipped by 5 bases and J by 9 bases, with 11 bases between them. The CDR3 runs to 12 residues. Germline V CDR1 and CDR2: SGHTA, FQGNSA. The CDR3 DNA reads TGTGCCAGCAGCATAACCGGGGCTGAGCAGTTCTTC. Translating it yields CASSITGAEQFF.

The chain combines TRBV3-1 with TRBJ1-1, with a tentative D call TRBD1 (6 bases). The germline V gene encodes CDR1 LGHDT and CDR2 YNNKEL (reference sequence). The V and J ends lost 4 bases and 5 bases respectively, with 17 bases between them. This CDR3 contains 15 residues. The CDR3 spells CASSPPQGLRTEAFF. Here the CDR3 DNA reads TGTGCCAGCAGCCCACCACAGGGACTGAGAACTGAAGCTTTCTTT.

At least ten counts were recorded for this clonotype. V usage is TRBV28 and J usage is TRBJ2-7, with a tentative D call TRBD1 (6 bases). The length of the CDR3 is 14 residues. V was cut by 6 bases and J by 2 bases, with 14 bases left in between. Germline loops: CDR1 MDHEN, CDR2 SYDVKM. Here the CDR3 reads CASSPRGTAYEQYF. The CDR3 nucleotides are TGTGCCAGCAGCCCCAGGGGAACAGCCTACGAGCAGTACTTC.

This clonotype was observed at least ten times. The chain combines TRBV11-3 with TRBJ2-1; 9 bases align to TRBD2. V lost 5 bases to trimming and J lost 3 bases; unmatched junction nucleotides: 8. CDR1 and CDR2 from the germline V gene are SGHNT and YENEEA. The CDR3 sequence is 16 residues long. Here the CDR3 reads CASSQGPSGDYNEQFF. The CDR3, as DNA: TGTGCCAGCAGCCAAGGGCCTAGCGGGGACTACAATGAGCAGTTCTTC.